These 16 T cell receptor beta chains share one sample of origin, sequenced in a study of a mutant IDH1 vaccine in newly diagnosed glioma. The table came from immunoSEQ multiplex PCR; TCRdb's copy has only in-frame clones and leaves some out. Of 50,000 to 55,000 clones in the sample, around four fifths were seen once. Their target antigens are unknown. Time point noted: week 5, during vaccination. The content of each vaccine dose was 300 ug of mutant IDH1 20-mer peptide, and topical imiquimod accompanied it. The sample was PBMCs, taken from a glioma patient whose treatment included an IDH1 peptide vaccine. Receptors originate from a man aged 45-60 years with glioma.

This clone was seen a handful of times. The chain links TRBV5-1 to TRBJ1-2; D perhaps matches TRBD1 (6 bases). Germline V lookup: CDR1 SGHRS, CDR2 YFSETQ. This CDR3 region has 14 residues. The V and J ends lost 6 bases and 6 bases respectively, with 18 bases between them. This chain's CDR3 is CASNSEGGTNGYTF. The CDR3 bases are TGCGCCAGCAACTCGGAAGGGGGGACAAATGGCTACACCTTC. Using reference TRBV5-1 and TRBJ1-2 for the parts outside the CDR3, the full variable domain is KAGVTQTPRYLIKTRGQQVTLSCSPISGHRSVSWYQQTPGQGLQFLFEYFSETQRNKGNFPGRFSGRQFSNSRSEMNVSTLELGDSALYLCASNSEGGTNGYTFGSGTRLTVV.

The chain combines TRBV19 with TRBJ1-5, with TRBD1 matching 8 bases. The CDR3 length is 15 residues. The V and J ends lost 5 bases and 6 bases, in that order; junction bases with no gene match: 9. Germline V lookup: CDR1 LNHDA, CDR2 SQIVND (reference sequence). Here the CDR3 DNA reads TGTGCCAGTAGTTTGACGACAGGGGTGGTTCAGCCCCAGCATTTT. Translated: CASSLTTGVVQPQHF.

CDR3: CASSVESNSPLHF. For the CDR3, the DNA is TGTGCCAGCAGCGTAGAGAGTAATTCACCCCTCCACTTT. V gene TRBV9 combines with J gene TRBJ1-6; no firm D call. Germline CDR1 and CDR2: SGDLS and YYNGEE. There are 13 residues in the CDR3. V was pared by 0 bases and J by 6 bases, with 4 bases between.

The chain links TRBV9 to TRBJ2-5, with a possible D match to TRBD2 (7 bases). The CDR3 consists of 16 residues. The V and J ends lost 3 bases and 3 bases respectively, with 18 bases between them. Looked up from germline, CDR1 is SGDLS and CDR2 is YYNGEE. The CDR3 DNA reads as TGTGCCAGCAGCGCCCTGGCGGGGGCGCAAAAAGAGACCCAGTACTTC. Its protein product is CASSALAGAQKETQYF. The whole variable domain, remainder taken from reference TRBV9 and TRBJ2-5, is DSGVTQTPKHLITATGQRVTLRCSPRSGDLSVYWYQQSLDQGLQFLIQYYNGEERAKGNILERFSAQQFPDLHSELNLSSLELGDSALYFCASSALAGAQKETQYFGPGTRLLVL.

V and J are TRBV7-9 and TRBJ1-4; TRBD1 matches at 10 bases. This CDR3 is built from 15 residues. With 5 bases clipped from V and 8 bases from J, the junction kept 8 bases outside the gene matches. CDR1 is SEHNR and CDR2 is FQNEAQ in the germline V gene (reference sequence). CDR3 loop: CASSHSTGGGEKLFF. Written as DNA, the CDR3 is TGTGCCAGCAGCCATTCGACAGGGGGCGGAGAAAAACTGTTTTTT.

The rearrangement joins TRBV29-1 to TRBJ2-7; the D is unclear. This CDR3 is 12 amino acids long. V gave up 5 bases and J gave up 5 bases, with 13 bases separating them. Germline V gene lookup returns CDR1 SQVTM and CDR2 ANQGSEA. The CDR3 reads CSVTFASNEQYF. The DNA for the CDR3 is TGCAGCGTTACGTTTGCGAGTAACGAGCAGTACTTC.

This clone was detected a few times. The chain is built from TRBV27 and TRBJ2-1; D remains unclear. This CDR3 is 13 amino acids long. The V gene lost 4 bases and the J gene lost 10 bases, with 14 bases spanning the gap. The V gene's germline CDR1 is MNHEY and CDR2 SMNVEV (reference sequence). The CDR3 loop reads CASSYVGKGEQFF. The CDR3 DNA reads TGTGCCAGCAGTTACGTTGGGAAAGGGGAGCAGTTCTTC.

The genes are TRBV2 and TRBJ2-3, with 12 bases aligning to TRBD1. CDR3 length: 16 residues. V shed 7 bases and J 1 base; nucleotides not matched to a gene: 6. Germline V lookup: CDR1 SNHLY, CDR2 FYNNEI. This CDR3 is CASTIGTGGGTDTQYF. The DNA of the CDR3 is TGTGCCAGCACGATAGGGACAGGGGGCGGCACAGATACGCAGTATTTT.

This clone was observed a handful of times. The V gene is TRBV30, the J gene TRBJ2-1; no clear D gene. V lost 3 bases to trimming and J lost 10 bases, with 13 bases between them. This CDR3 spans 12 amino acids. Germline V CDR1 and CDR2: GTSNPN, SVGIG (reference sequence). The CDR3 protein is CAWRGPVGEQFF. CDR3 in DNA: TGTGCCTGGAGAGGTCCCGTCGGCGAGCAGTTCTTC.

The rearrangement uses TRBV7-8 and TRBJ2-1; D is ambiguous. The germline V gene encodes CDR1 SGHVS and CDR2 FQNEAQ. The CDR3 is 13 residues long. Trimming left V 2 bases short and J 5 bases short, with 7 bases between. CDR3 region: CASSLRWDNEQFF. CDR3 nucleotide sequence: TGTGCCAGCAGCTTAAGATGGGACAATGAGCAGTTCTTC.

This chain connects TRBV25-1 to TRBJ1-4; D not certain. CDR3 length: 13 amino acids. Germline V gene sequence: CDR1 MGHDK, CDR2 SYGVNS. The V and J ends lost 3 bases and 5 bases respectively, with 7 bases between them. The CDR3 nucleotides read TGTGCCAGCAGTGACAGACTAAATGAAAAACTGTTTTTT. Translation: CASSDRLNEKLFF.

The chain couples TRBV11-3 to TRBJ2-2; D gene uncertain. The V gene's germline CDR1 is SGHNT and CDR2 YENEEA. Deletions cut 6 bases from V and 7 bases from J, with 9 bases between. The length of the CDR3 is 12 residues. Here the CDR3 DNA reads TGTGCCAGCAGGAATCGGAACGGGGAGCTGTTTTTT. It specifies CASRNRNGELFF.

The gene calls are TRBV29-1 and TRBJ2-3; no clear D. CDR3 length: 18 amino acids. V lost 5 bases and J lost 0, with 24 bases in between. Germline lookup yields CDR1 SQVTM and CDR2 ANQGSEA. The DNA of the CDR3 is TGCAGCGTTTACGGCAGAGCGAAGCGATCACCTAGCACAGATACGCAGTATTTT. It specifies CSVYGRAKRSPSTDTQYF.

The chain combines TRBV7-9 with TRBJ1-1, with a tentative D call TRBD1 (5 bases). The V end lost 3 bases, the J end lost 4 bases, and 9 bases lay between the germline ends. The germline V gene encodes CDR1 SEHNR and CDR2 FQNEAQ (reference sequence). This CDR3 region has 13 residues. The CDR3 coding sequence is TGTGCCAGCAGCTTCGGGGGTGGCACTGAAGCTTTCTTT. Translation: CASSFGGGTEAFF. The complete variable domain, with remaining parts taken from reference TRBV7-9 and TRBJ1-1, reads DTGVSQNPRHKITKRGQNVTFRCDPISEHNRLYWYRQTLGQGPEFLTYFQNEAQLEKSRLLSDRFSAERPKGSFSTLEIQRTEQGDSAMYLCASSFGGGTEAFFGQGTRLTVV.

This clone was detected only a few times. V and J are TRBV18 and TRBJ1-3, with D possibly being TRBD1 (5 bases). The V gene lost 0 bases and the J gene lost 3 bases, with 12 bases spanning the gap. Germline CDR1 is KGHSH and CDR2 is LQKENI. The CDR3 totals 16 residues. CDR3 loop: CASSPPNRGDGNTIYF. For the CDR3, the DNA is TGTGCCAGCTCACCACCGAATCGAGGGGATGGAAACACCATATATTTT.

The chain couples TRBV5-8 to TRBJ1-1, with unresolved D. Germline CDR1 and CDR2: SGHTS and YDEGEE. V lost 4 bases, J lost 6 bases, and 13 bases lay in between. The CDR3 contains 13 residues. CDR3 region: CASSRPGSAEAFF. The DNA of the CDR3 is TGTGCCAGCAGCCGTCCCGGGAGCGCTGAAGCTTTCTTT.